This T cell receptor beta chain was found in a study of metastatic and nonmetastatic thyroid tumors (TCRdb year 2020). Study-wide context: Repertoires from peripheral blood and from tumor or nodule tissue samples of malignant and benign thyroid patients were compared. What the work shows at the level of the full study, not this receptor alone: In both blood and tumor samples, malignant tumors were reported to have significantly higher TCR beta diversity than benign nodules.

Counted from cysteine to phenylalanine, this CDR3 has 14 amino acids. The read is trimmed to its CDR3 DNA, 42 bases read in frame from base 1. V is shortened by 4 bases, J by 0 bases, and the region joining them spans 10 bases. CDR1 is given as SGHRS and CDR2 as YFSETQ, both from the germline V gene. Library generation was performed with PCR. Data came from an Illumina HiSeq 4000. High-throughput sequencing was used to profile the TCR beta-chain CDR3 region of every patient. As for how the authors treated the data: The researchers built a classifier to tell apart papillary thyroid cancer patients with distant metastasis, based on CDR3 differences among clinicopathological groups. Repertoire diversity was assessed with the Shannon index, and tumor-blood repertoire similarity with the Morisita-Horn index. Starting from the raw public reads, TCRdb applied fastp trimming at Q25, assembled clones with MiXCR and retained in-frame beta chains. TCRdb's processing, not the study's, gives the V and J calls here. A total of 72,000 or so clones appear in this sample, 18% of them only once. Of the sample, roughly 13% falls within the top ten clones.

This clone was picked up many times. It lacks a known antigen. No much larger clone is present one base from it, and per-base qualities are unavailable. Before undergoing thyroid surgery, none of the patients had been given any kind of treatment. Patient clinical samples collected from the early 2010s to the late 2010s were retrospectively analysed using T-cell receptor beta sequencing. This TCR came from a female donor with papillary thyroid cancer or a benign thyroid nodule (not recorded which). Some clones in this sample may be carry-over from other donors' samples. In this chain, TRBV5-1 is recombined with TRBJ1-1; D gene: possibly TRBD1, on 6 matching bases. The specimen was blood. The sequence in DNA is TGCGCCAGCAGCGTGGGACACCTGAACACTGAAGCTTTCTTT. It translates as CASSVGHLNTEAFF.